This T cell receptor (beta chain) was identified during a study of beta chain features in type 1 diabetes. Study-level points and caveats: At VDJ recombination sites, type 1 diabetes patients had fewer insertions and more deleted nucleotides.

This clone came up once. Its antigen is not identified. The CDR3 is made up of 19 amino acids. J lost 0 bases, V lost 2 bases, and 13 bases had no gene match. Per the germline V gene, CDR1 is LGHNA and CDR2 is YNFKEQ. Every isolated RNA sample was fully reverse transcribed, so sequencing captured expressed TCRB transcripts. The data were produced by immunoSEQ multiplex PCR, yet TCRdb's version contains in-frame clones alone and is incomplete. The sample includes about 150,000 clones, around 10% of them seen just once. The chain uses TRBV4-2 and TRBJ2-3; 8 bases align to TRBD2. Material for sequencing was central memory CD4+ T cells from blood. This clonotype was obtained from a man aged 18 to 29 in good health. CDR3 nucleotide sequence: TGTGCCAGCAGCCAACGAATCAATCTAGCGGGTCCTAGCACAGATACGCAGTATTTT. Translating gives CASSQRINLAGPSTDTQYF.